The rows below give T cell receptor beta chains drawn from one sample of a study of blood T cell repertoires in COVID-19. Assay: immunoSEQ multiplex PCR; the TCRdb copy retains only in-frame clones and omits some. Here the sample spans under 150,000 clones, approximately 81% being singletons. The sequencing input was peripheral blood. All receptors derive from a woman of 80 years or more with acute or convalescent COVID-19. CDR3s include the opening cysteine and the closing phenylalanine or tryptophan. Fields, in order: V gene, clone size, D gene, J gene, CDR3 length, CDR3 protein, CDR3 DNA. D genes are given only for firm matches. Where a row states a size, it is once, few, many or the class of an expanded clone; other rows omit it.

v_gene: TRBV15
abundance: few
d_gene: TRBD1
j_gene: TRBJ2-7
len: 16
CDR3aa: CATSRKPRDRGYEQYF
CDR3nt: TGTGCCACCAGCAGGAAACCCCGGGACAGGGGTTACGAGCAGTACTTC

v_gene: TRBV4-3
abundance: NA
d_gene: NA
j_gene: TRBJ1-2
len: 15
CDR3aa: CASSLAVTSNYGYTF
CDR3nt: TGCGCCAGCAGCCTAGCCGTCACTTCTAACTATGGCTACACCTTC

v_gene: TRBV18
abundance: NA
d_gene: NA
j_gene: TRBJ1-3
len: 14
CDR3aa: CASSRDNSGNTIYF
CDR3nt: TGTGCCAGCTCCCGAGACAACTCTGGAAACACCATATATTTT

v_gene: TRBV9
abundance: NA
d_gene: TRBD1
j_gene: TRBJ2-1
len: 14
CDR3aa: CASSMGQRVVEQFF
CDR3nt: TGTGCCAGCAGCATGGGACAGAGGGTAGTTGAGCAGTTCTTC

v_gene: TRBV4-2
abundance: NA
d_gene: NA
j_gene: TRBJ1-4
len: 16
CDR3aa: CASSQILAGLNEKLFF
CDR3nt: TGTGCCAGCAGCCAGATACTAGCGGGACTAAATGAAAAACTGTTTTTT

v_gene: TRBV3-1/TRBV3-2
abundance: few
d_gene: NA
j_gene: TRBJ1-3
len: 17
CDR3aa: CASSQERAPWSGNTIYF
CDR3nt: TGTGCCAGCAGCCAAGAGCGGGCCCCCTGGAGCGGAAACACCATATATTTT

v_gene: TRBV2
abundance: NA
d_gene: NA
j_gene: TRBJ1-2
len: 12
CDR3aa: CASRGQNYGYTF
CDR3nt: TGTGCCAGCAGAGGACAAAACTATGGCTACACCTTC

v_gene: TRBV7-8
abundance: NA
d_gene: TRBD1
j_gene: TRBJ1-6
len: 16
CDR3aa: CASSSAQTGLGSPLHF
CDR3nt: TGTGCCAGCAGCTCAGCCCAGACAGGGTTGGGTTCACCCCTCCACTTT

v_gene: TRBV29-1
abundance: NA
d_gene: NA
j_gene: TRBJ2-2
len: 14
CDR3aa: CSVGLGDSTGELFF
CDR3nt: TGCAGCGTTGGCCTGGGAGATAGCACCGGGGAGCTGTTTTTT

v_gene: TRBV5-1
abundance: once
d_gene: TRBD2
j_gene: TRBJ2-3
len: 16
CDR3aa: CASSLALGLAPDTQYF
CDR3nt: TGCGCCAGCAGCTTGGCCTTGGGACTAGCCCCAGATACGCAGTATTTT

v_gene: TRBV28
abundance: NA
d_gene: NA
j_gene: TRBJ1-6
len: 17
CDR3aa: CAALGAGGASYNSPLHF
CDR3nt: TGTGCCGCCCTCGGAGCGGGGGGCGCCTCCTATAATTCACCCCTCCACTTT

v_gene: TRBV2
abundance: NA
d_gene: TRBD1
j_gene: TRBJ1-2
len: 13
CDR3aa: CASRSQGDYGYTF
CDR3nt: TGTGCCAGCAGGTCACAGGGGGACTATGGCTACACCTTC

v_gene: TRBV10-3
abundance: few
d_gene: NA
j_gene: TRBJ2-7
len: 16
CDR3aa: CAISDSVAESGGEQYF
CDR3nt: TGTGCCATCAGTGATTCGGTAGCGGAGTCCGGGGGCGAGCAGTACTTC

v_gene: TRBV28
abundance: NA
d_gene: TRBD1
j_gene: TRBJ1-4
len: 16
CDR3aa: CASSSPGQGAIEKLFF
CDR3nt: TGTGCCAGCAGTTCACCGGGACAGGGGGCGATTGAAAAACTGTTTTTT

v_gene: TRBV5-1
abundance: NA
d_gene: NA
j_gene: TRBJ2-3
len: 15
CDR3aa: CASRTGTSPTDTQYF
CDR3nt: TGCGCCAGCAGAACCGGGACAAGTCCCACAGATACGCAGTATTTT

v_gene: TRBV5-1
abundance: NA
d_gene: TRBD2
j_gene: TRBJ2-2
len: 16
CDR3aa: CASRLTSGSNTGELFF
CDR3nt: TGCGCCAGCAGGCTGACTAGCGGGTCTAACACCGGGGAGCTGTTTTTT

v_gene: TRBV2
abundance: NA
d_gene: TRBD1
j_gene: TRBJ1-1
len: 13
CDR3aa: CASSIDRATEAFF
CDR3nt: TGTGCCAGCAGTATAGACAGGGCTACTGAAGCTTTCTTT

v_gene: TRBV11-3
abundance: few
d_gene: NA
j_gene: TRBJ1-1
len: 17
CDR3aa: CASSLGRAAVSVGKAFF
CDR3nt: TGTGCCAGCAGCTTAGGCCGAGCAGCGGTGAGCGTAGGTAAAGCTTTCTTT

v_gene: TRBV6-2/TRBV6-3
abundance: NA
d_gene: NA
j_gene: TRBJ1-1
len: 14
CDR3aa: CASSYGPQNTEAFF
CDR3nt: TGTGCCAGCAGTTACGGGCCCCAGAACACTGAAGCTTTCTTT

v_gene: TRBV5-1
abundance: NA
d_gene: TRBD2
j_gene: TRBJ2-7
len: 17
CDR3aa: CASSLKGTSGGIYEQYF
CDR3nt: TGCGCCAGCAGCCTTAAAGGGACTAGCGGAGGCATCTACGAGCAGTACTTC

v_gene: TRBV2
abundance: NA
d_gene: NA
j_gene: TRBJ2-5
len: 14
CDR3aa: CASNRGGLGETQYF
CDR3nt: TGTGCCAGCAACAGGGGGGGTTTGGGAGAGACCCAGTACTTC

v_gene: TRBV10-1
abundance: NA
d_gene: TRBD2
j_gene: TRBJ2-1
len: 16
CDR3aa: CASSDPTSRGGNEQFF
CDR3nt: TGCGCCAGCAGTGACCCGACTAGCCGGGGTGGTAATGAGCAGTTCTTC

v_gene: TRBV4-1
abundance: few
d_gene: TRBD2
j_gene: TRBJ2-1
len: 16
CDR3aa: CASSQGVPAGYNEQFF
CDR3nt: TGCGCCAGCAGCCAAGGAGTTCCAGCGGGGTACAATGAGCAGTTCTTC

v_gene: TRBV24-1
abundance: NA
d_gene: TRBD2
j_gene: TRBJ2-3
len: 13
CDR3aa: CATRGGVTDTQYF
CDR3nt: TGTGCCACCCGTGGGGGGGTAACAGATACGCAGTATTTT

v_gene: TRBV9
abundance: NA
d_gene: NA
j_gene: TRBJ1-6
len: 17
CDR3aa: CASSVGGAGGWNSPLHF
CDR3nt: TGTGCCAGCAGCGTAGGGGGAGCGGGGGGTTGGAATTCACCCCTCCACTTT

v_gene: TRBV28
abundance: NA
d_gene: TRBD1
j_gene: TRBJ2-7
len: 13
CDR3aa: CASSLGQGAEQYF
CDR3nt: TGTGCCAGCAGTTTGGGACAGGGGGCCGAGCAGTACTTC

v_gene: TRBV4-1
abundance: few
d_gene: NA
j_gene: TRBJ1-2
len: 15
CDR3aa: CASSQATTVNYGYTF
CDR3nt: TGCGCCAGCAGCCAAGCAACCACAGTAAACTATGGCTACACCTTC

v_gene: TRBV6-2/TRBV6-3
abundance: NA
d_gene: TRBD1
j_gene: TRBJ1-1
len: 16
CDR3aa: CASSYSPDRMNTEAFF
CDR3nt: TGTGCCAGCAGTTACTCTCCGGACAGGATGAACACTGAAGCTTTCTTT

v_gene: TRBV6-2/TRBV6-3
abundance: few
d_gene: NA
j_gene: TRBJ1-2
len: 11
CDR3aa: CASSGGLGYTF
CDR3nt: TGTGCCAGCAGTGGGGGACTAGGCTACACCTTC

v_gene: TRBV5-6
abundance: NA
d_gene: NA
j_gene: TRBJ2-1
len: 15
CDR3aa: CASSSATRGYNEQFF
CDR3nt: TGTGCCAGCAGCTCCGCGACTAGGGGCTACAATGAGCAGTTCTTC

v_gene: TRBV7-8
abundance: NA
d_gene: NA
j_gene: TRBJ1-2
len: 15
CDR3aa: CASSHIQGRDYGYTF
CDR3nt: TGTGCCAGCAGCCATATTCAGGGAAGAGACTATGGCTACACCTTC

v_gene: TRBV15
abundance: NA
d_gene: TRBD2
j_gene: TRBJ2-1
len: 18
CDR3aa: CATSRETSGGAIYNEQFF
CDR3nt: TGTGCCACCAGCAGAGAAACTAGCGGGGGGGCGATATACAATGAGCAGTTCTTC

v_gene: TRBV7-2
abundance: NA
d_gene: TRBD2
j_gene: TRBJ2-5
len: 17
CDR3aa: CASSLAGSGGAWETQYF
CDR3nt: TGTGCCAGCAGCTTAGCGGGTAGCGGGGGGGCCTGGGAGACCCAGTACTTC

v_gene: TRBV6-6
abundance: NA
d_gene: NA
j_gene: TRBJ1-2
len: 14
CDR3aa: CASSYSEVNYGYTF
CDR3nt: TGTGCCAGCAGTTACTCAGAGGTTAACTATGGCTACACCTTC

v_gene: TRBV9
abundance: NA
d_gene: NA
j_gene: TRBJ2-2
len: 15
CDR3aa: CASSVRPGRGGELFF
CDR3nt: TGTGCCAGCAGCGTCCGACCCGGGCGGGGCGGGGAGCTGTTTTTT

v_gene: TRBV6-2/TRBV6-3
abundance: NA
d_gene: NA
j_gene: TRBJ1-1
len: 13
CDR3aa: CASSYSRDTEAFF
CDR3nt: TGTGCCAGCAGTTACTCCCGGGACACTGAAGCTTTCTTT

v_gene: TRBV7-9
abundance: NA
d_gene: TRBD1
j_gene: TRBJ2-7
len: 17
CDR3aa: CASSLALGQGNSYEQYF
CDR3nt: TGTGCCAGCAGCTTAGCTTTAGGACAGGGGAACTCCTACGAGCAGTACTTC

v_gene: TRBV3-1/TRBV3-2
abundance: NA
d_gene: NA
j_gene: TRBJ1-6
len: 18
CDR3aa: CASSQGVGAPSYNSPLHF
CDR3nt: TGTGCCAGCAGCCAAGGCGTAGGGGCACCATCCTATAATTCACCCCTCCACTTT

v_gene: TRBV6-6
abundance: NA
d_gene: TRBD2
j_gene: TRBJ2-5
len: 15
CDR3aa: CASSYAGGDQETQYF
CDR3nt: TGTGCCAGCAGTTACGCCGGGGGGGACCAAGAGACCCAGTACTTC

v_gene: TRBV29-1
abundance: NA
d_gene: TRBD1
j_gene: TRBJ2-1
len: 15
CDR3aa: CSVGPTGTGNNEQFF
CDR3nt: TGCAGCGTTGGCCCCACCGGGACAGGGAACAATGAGCAGTTCTTC

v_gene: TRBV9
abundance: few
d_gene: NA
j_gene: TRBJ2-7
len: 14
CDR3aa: CASSVDALLSEQYF
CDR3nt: TGTGCCAGCAGCGTAGATGCACTGCTGTCCGAGCAGTACTTC

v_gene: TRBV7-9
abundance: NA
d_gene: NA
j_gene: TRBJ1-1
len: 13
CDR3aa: CASSPGGQSEAFF
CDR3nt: TGTGCCAGCAGTCCGGGGGGGCAGTCCGAAGCTTTCTTT